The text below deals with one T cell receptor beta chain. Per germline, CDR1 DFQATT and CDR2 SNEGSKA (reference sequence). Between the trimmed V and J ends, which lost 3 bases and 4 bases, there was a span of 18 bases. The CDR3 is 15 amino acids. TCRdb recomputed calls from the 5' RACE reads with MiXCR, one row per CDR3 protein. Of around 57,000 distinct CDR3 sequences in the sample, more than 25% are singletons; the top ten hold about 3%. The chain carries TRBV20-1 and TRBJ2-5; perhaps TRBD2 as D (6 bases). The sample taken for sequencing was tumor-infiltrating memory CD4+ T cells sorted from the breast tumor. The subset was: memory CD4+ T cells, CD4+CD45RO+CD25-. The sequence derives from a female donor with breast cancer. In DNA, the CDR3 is TGCAGTGCTAGGAGGGGAGGCTTTATGGGAGAGACCCAGTACTTC. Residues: CSARRGGFMGETQYF.